This T cell receptor (beta chain) is from a study of blood T cell repertoires in COVID-19. Overall study: Spain, Italy and the United States supplied samples that represented acute and convalescent COVID-19.

Trimming cost V 3 bases and J 3 bases; bases outside gene matches: 2. The CDR3 has 14 residues. From germline, CDR1 is SGDLS and CDR2 YYNGEE. Source study methods: Counts of nucleated cells, estimated from reference gene primer amplification, were obtained. TCRdb's table, derived via immunoSEQ multiplex PCR, lists solely in-frame clones and lacks some. For V, J and clone size, that table is used; D and trimming come from the DNA. This sample yields about 310,000 clones, of which around 90% are seen a single time; about 2% belongs to the top ten. This chain connects TRBV9 to TRBJ1-1, with TRBD1 matching 10 bases. The sequence was obtained from a man aged 18 to 30 with active or convalescent COVID-19. Source material: peripheral blood. The CDR3 nucleotides read TGTGCCAGCAGCGGAGGACAGGGGGACACTGAAGCTTTCTTT. It codes for CASSGGQGDTEAFF.